The rows below give T cell receptor beta chains drawn from one sample of a study of blood T cell repertoires in COVID-19. Libraries were prepared by immunoSEQ multiplex PCR; TCRdb keeps only in-frame clonotypes and omits some of them. The sample lists about 190,000 clones; around four fifths were seen once. The specimen sequenced was peripheral blood. The receptors originated from a man aged 25-45 years with active or convalescent COVID-19. Both conserved end residues are part of each CDR3. D genes are given only for firm matches. Not all rows give a size; the values are once, few, many and, for expanded clones, a class.

D gene: -
V gene: TRBV11-3
J gene: TRBJ2-2
clone size: -
CDR3 DNA: TGTGCCAGCAGCTTAGTTGGGGGGATGGGCCCCACCGGGGAGCTGTTTTTT
CDR3 protein: CASSLVGGMGPTGELFF

D gene: -
V gene: TRBV27
J gene: TRBJ2-6
clone size: -
CDR3 DNA: TGTGCCAGCAGCTATGGACAGAGTGGCCCCGAACACTCTGGGGCCAACGTCCTGACTTTC
CDR3 protein: CASSYGQSGPEHSGANVLTF

D gene: -
V gene: TRBV24-1
J gene: TRBJ1-5
clone size: -
CDR3 DNA: TGTGCCACCGAGGGCCCCAATCAGCCCCAGCATTTT
CDR3 protein: CATEGPNQPQHF

D gene: TRBD1
V gene: TRBV9
J gene: TRBJ1-2
clone size: once
CDR3 DNA: TGTGCCAGCAGCACGGACAGGGGACAGTATGGCTACACCTTC
CDR3 protein: CASSTDRGQYGYTF

D gene: -
V gene: TRBV7-9
J gene: TRBJ1-2
clone size: few
CDR3 DNA: TGTGCCAGCAGCTTCCGTGGAGATTATGGCTACACCTTC
CDR3 protein: CASSFRGDYGYTF

D gene: -
V gene: TRBV24-1
J gene: TRBJ1-2
clone size: -
CDR3 DNA: TGTGCCACCAGTGGGACAGCGGCTAACTATGGCTACACCTTC
CDR3 protein: CATSGTAANYGYTF

D gene: TRBD2
V gene: TRBV28
J gene: TRBJ2-3
clone size: -
CDR3 DNA: TGTGCCAGCAGCGCGGTGGGGACTAGCGGAACAGATACGCAGTATTTT
CDR3 protein: CASSAVGTSGTDTQYF

D gene: -
V gene: TRBV27
J gene: TRBJ1-2
clone size: once
CDR3 DNA: TGTGCCAGCAGTCCTATCGGGACTCCCGATGGCTACACCTTC
CDR3 protein: CASSPIGTPDGYTF

D gene: TRBD2
V gene: TRBV19
J gene: TRBJ2-2
clone size: -
CDR3 DNA: TGTGCCAGTAGTATCATAGGACTAGCGGGAGTCACCGGGGAGCTGTTTTTT
CDR3 protein: CASSIIGLAGVTGELFF

D gene: TRBD1
V gene: TRBV20-1
J gene: TRBJ1-2
clone size: few
CDR3 DNA: TGCAGTGCTAGTGGGGGTGACAGGGTAGGAGCCGGCTACACCTTC
CDR3 protein: CSASGGDRVGAGYTF

D gene: -
V gene: TRBV19
J gene: TRBJ1-2
clone size: -
CDR3 DNA: TGTGCCAGTAGTATATACCCGGACATCTGGCGCTATGGCTACACCTTC
CDR3 protein: CASSIYPDIWRYGYTF

D gene: -
V gene: TRBV7-7
J gene: TRBJ2-2
clone size: -
CDR3 DNA: TGTGCTAGCAGCCCCCCGGGGTCAAGCACCGGGGAGCTGTTTTTT
CDR3 protein: CASSPPGSSTGELFF

D gene: -
V gene: TRBV5-1
J gene: TRBJ2-3
clone size: -
CDR3 DNA: TGCGCCAGCAGCGTAGTTCGGGGTGTTAGCACAGATACGCAGTATTTT
CDR3 protein: CASSVVRGVSTDTQYF

D gene: -
V gene: TRBV3-1/TRBV3-2
J gene: TRBJ1-1
clone size: once
CDR3 DNA: TGTGCCAGCAGCCAAGTAACACGATCCCTCGATCAAGCTTTCTTT
CDR3 protein: CASSQVTRSLDQAFF

D gene: TRBD2
V gene: TRBV9
J gene: TRBJ2-3
clone size: -
CDR3 DNA: TGTGCCAGCAGCGCCAGCGGGAGGAAGGAAGATACGCAGTATTTT
CDR3 protein: CASSASGRKEDTQYF

D gene: -
V gene: TRBV18
J gene: TRBJ2-2
clone size: -
CDR3 DNA: TGTGCCAGCTCACCCTCACAGGGATTCAACGCCGGGGAGCTGTTTTTT
CDR3 protein: CASSPSQGFNAGELFF

D gene: TRBD2
V gene: TRBV2
J gene: TRBJ2-3
clone size: -
CDR3 DNA: TGTGCCAGCAGTACACTAGCGGGGGGAACAGATACGCAGTATTTT
CDR3 protein: CASSTLAGGTDTQYF

D gene: TRBD2
V gene: TRBV19
J gene: TRBJ2-3
clone size: -
CDR3 DNA: TGTGCCAGTCGGGGGAGGACTAGCGGGGCGATCGATACGCAGTATTTT
CDR3 protein: CASRGRTSGAIDTQYF

D gene: -
V gene: TRBV2
J gene: TRBJ1-6
clone size: few
CDR3 DNA: TGTGCCAGCAGCCGCAGTTCACCCCTCCACTTT
CDR3 protein: CASSRSSPLHF

D gene: -
V gene: TRBV9
J gene: TRBJ2-7
clone size: once
CDR3 DNA: TGTGCCAGCAGCTTAACGCCAGGGTACGAGCAGTACTTC
CDR3 protein: CASSLTPGYEQYF

D gene: -
V gene: TRBV18
J gene: TRBJ2-3
clone size: -
CDR3 DNA: TGTGCCAGCTCACCACCGGAGGTCCCAGATACGCAGTATTTT
CDR3 protein: CASSPPEVPDTQYF

D gene: -
V gene: TRBV28
J gene: TRBJ1-6
clone size: -
CDR3 DNA: TGTGCCAGCACCTTGTCGGCAGCCCGATATAGAGGAGCCCTCCACTTT
CDR3 protein: CASTLSAARYRGALHF

D gene: TRBD1
V gene: TRBV28
J gene: TRBJ1-5
clone size: -
CDR3 DNA: TGTGCCAGCAGTCCCCGGACAGGGTTCGGCAATCAGCCCCAGCATTTT
CDR3 protein: CASSPRTGFGNQPQHF

D gene: TRBD1
V gene: TRBV5-1
J gene: TRBJ2-5
clone size: once
CDR3 DNA: TGCGCCAGCAGGGTACAGGGGGCTCAAGAGACCCAGTACTTC
CDR3 protein: CASRVQGAQETQYF

D gene: -
V gene: TRBV19
J gene: TRBJ1-2
clone size: -
CDR3 DNA: TGTGCCAGTAGTTATGCAGGCTATGGCTACACCTTC
CDR3 protein: CASSYAGYGYTF

D gene: TRBD2
V gene: TRBV5-1
J gene: TRBJ2-7
clone size: -
CDR3 DNA: TGCGCCACACAAGCTCGGACTAGCGGGAGGAACGGGGCGCGATACGAGCAGTACTTC
CDR3 protein: CATQARTSGRNGARYEQYF

D gene: -
V gene: TRBV1
J gene: TRBJ1-1
clone size: few
CDR3 DNA: TGCACCAGCAGCCAAGATCTCAGGGGCACTGAAGCTTTCTTT
CDR3 protein: CTSSQDLRGTEAFF

D gene: TRBD1
V gene: TRBV7-4
J gene: TRBJ1-1
clone size: once
CDR3 DNA: TGTGCCAGCAGCTTAGTTACAGGGGAGAACACTGAAGCTTTCTTT
CDR3 protein: CASSLVTGENTEAFF

D gene: -
V gene: TRBV6-6
J gene: TRBJ2-3
clone size: once
CDR3 DNA: TGTGCCAGCCACAGGTCTAGCGGCACAGATACGCAGTATTTT
CDR3 protein: CASHRSSGTDTQYF

D gene: TRBD2
V gene: TRBV3-1/TRBV3-2
J gene: TRBJ2-7
clone size: -
CDR3 DNA: TGTGCCAGCAGCCCCAGCGGGATCTACGAGCAGTACTTC
CDR3 protein: CASSPSGIYEQYF

D gene: TRBD1
V gene: TRBV29-1
J gene: TRBJ1-5
clone size: -
CDR3 DNA: TGCAGCGCCCGGACAGGGGATGGTCAGCCCCAGCATTTT
CDR3 protein: CSARTGDGQPQHF

D gene: TRBD1
V gene: TRBV9
J gene: TRBJ2-7
clone size: -
CDR3 DNA: TGTGCCAGCAGCTCCAAATCAGGGACAGGGCCCTACGAGCAGTACTTC
CDR3 protein: CASSSKSGTGPYEQYF

D gene: -
V gene: TRBV7-2
J gene: TRBJ1-2
clone size: few
CDR3 DNA: TGTGCCAGCAGCTTTAGCAGGGTGGACTATGGCTACACCTTC
CDR3 protein: CASSFSRVDYGYTF

D gene: -
V gene: TRBV7-2
J gene: TRBJ1-1
clone size: -
CDR3 DNA: TGTGCCAGCAGCGCGCCGGGGGGCACTGAAGCTTTCTTT
CDR3 protein: CASSAPGGTEAFF

D gene: TRBD1
V gene: TRBV6-5
J gene: TRBJ1-1
clone size: -
CDR3 DNA: TGTGCCAGCAGACGCCTACAACAGGGGGCTGAAGCTTTCTTT
CDR3 protein: CASRRLQQGAEAFF

D gene: TRBD1
V gene: TRBV12-3/TRBV12-4
J gene: TRBJ1-5
clone size: -
CDR3 DNA: TGTGCCAGCGGAAAACAGGGGCGGCCCCAGCATTTT
CDR3 protein: CASGKQGRPQHF

D gene: -
V gene: TRBV4-1
J gene: TRBJ1-2
clone size: -
CDR3 DNA: TGCGCCAGCAGCCAAGATTCGGACAGTGAATTCGGCTACACCTTC
CDR3 protein: CASSQDSDSEFGYTF

D gene: -
V gene: TRBV19
J gene: TRBJ2-2
clone size: once
CDR3 DNA: TGTGCCAGTAGGCCCGCCGGGACATGGAACACCGGGGAGCTGTTTTTT
CDR3 protein: CASRPAGTWNTGELFF

D gene: TRBD1
V gene: TRBV5-1
J gene: TRBJ2-2
clone size: -
CDR3 DNA: TGCGCCAGCAGCACCGGGACAGTAAACACCGGGGAGCTGTTTTTT
CDR3 protein: CASSTGTVNTGELFF

D gene: TRBD1
V gene: TRBV7-2
J gene: TRBJ1-1
clone size: -
CDR3 DNA: TGTGCCAGCAGCTTTACGGGACAGCTGAACACTGAAGCTTTCTTT
CDR3 protein: CASSFTGQLNTEAFF

D gene: TRBD1
V gene: TRBV11-2
J gene: TRBJ2-2
clone size: -
CDR3 DNA: TGTGCCAGCAGCTCTTTGACAGGGGGCCCCGGGGAGCTGTTTTTT
CDR3 protein: CASSSLTGGPGELFF

D gene: -
V gene: TRBV10-2
J gene: TRBJ2-2
clone size: -
CDR3 DNA: TGCGCCAGCAATCCGGGACTTACATTCACCGGGGAGCTGTTTTTT
CDR3 protein: CASNPGLTFTGELFF

D gene: -
V gene: TRBV14
J gene: TRBJ2-3
clone size: -
CDR3 DNA: TGTGCCAGCAGCCAAGTCCAAGGGAGCCACCATACGCAGTATTTT
CDR3 protein: CASSQVQGSHHTQYF

D gene: TRBD2
V gene: TRBV7-8
J gene: TRBJ2-5
clone size: -
CDR3 DNA: TGTGCCAGCAGCCCCCGGAGACTAGCGGGCCCGCAAGAGACCCAGTACTTC
CDR3 protein: CASSPRRLAGPQETQYF

D gene: TRBD1
V gene: TRBV18
J gene: TRBJ1-1
clone size: -
CDR3 DNA: TGTGCCAGCTCACCACCGAGCGGAACAGGGGACACTGAAGCTTTCTTT
CDR3 protein: CASSPPSGTGDTEAFF

D gene: -
V gene: TRBV28
J gene: TRBJ1-5
clone size: -
CDR3 DNA: TGTGCCAGCGGGCAAGAAGGCCATCAGCCCCAGCATTTT
CDR3 protein: CASGQEGHQPQHF

D gene: -
V gene: TRBV28
J gene: TRBJ1-6
clone size: -
CDR3 DNA: TGTGCCATCACAGACTCCTATAATTCACCCCTCCACTTT
CDR3 protein: CAITDSYNSPLHF

D gene: TRBD2
V gene: TRBV19
J gene: TRBJ2-1
clone size: -
CDR3 DNA: TGTGCCAGTTCCCGCCCGGGACTAGCGGGGGTTAATGAGCAGTTCTTC
CDR3 protein: CASSRPGLAGVNEQFF